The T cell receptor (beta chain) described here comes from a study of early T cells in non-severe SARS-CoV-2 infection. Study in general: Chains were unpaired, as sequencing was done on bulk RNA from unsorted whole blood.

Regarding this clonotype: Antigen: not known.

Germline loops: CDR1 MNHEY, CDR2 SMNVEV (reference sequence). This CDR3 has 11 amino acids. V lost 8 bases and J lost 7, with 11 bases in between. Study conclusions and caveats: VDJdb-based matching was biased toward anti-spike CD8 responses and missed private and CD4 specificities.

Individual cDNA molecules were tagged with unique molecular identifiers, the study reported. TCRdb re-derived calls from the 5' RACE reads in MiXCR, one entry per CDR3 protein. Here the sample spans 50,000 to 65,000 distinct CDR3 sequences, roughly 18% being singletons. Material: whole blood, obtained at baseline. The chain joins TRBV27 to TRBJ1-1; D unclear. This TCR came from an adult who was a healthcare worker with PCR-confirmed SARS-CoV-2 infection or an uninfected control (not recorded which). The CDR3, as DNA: TGTGCCAGCCAAGACGGACTTGAAGCTTTCTTT. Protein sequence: CASQDGLEAFF.